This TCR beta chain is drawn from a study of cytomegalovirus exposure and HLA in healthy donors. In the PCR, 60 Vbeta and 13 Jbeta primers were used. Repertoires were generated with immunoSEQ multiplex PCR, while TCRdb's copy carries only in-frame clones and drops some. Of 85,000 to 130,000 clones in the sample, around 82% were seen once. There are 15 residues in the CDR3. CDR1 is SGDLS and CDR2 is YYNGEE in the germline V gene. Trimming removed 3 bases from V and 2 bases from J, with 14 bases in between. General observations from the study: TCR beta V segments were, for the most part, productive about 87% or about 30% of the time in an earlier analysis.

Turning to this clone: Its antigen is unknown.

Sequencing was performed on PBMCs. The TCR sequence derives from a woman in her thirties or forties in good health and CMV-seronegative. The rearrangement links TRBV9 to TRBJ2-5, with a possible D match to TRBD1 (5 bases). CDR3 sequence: CASSAEGVVQETQYF. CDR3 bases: TGTGCCAGCAGCGCGGAAGGGGTCGTGCAAGAGACCCAGTACTTC.